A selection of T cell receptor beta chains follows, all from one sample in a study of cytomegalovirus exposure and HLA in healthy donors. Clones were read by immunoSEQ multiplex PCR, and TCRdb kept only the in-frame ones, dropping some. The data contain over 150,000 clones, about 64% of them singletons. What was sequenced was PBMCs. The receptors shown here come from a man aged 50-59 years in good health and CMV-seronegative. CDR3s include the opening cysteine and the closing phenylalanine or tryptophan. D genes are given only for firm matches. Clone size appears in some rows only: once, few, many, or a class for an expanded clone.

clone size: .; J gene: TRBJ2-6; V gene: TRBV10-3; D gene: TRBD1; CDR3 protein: CAIMDRNSGANVLTF; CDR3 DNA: TGTGCCATCATGGACAGGAACTCTGGGGCCAACGTCCTGACTTTC
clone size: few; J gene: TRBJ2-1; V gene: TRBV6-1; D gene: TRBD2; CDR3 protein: CASWAGGGGDNEQFF; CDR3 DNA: TGTGCCAGCTGGGCTGGGGGCGGGGGGGACAATGAGCAGTTCTTC
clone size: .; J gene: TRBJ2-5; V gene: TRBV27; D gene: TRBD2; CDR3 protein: CASSLIAGPQETQYF; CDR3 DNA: TGTGCCAGCAGTTTAATAGCGGGGCCTCAAGAGACCCAGTACTTC
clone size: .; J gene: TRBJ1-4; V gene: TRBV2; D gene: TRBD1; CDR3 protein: CASSARQGRVEKLFF; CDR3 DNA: TGTGCCAGCAGTGCCAGACAGGGGCGGGTTGAAAAACTGTTTTTT
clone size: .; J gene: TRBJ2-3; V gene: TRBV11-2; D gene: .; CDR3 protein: CASSSGTQRFTDTQYF; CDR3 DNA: TGTGCCAGCAGCTCCGGGACTCAGAGATTTACAGATACGCAGTATTTT
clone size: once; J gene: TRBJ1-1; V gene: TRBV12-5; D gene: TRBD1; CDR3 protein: CASPTQGTAPFGEAFF; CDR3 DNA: TGTGCTAGTCCGACCCAGGGGACAGCGCCCTTTGGTGAAGCTTTCTTT
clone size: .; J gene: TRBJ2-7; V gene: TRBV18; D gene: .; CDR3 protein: CASSPTRGRGDEQYF; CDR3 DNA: TGTGCCAGCTCACCTACCCGGGGCAGGGGGGACGAGCAGTACTTC
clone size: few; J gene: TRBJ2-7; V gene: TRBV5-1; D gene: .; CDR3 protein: CASTQGGGVPYEQYF; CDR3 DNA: TGCGCCAGCACCCAAGGGGGGGGCGTCCCCTACGAGCAGTACTTC
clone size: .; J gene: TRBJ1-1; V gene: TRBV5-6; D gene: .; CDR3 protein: CASSLAGRDSTEAFF; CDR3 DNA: TGTGCCAGCAGCTTGGCGGGCAGGGATAGCACTGAAGCTTTCTTT
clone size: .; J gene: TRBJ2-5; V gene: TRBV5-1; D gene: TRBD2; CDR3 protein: CASSFERGASQETQYF; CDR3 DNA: TGCGCCAGCAGCTTCGAGCGGGGGGCTTCCCAAGAGACCCAGTACTTC
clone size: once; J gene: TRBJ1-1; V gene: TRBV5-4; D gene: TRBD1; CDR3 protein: CASSRQGASTEAFF; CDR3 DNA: TGTGCCAGCAGCCGACAGGGGGCAAGTACTGAAGCTTTCTTT
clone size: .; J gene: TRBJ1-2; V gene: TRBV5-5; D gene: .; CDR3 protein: CASSLVTDANYGYTF; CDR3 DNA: TGTGCCAGCAGCTTGGTTACAGATGCGAACTATGGCTACACCTTC
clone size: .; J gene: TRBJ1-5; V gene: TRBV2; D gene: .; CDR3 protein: CASSARPFNQPQHF; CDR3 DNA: TGTGCCAGCAGTGCCAGGCCCTTCAATCAGCCCCAGCATTTT
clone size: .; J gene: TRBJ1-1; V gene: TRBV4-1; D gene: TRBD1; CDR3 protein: CASTGTGVNTEAFF; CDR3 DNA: TGCGCCAGCACCGGGACAGGGGTGAACACTGAAGCTTTCTTT
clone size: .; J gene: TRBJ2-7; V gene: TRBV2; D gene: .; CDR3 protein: CASRPGGVEQYF; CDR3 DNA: TGTGCCAGCAGGCCGGGCGGGGTCGAGCAGTACTTC
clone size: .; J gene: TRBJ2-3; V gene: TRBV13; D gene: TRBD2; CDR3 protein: CASSWNSGGAGDTQYF; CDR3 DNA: TGTGCCAGCAGCTGGAATAGCGGGGGGGCAGGAGATACGCAGTATTTT
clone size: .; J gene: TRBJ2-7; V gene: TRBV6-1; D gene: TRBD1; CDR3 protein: CASITKRDSYEQYF; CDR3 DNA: TGTGCCAGCATTACAAAACGGGACAGCTACGAGCAGTACTTC
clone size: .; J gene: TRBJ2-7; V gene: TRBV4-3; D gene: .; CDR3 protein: CASSTSKQYF; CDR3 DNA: TGCGCCAGCAGCACTTCCAAGCAGTACTTC
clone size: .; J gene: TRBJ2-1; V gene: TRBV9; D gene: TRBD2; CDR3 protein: CASSPRTSGGEQFF; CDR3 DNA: TGTGCCAGCAGCCCCCGGACTAGCGGGGGCGAGCAGTTCTTC
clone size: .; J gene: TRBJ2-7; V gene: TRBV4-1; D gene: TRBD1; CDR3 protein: CASSQGGTGVYEQYF; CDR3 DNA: TGCGCCAGCAGCCAAGGGGGGACAGGGGTCTACGAGCAGTACTTC
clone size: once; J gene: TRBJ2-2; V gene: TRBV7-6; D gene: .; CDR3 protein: CASSLAQNTGELFF; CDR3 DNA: TGTGCCAGCAGCTTAGCCCAAAACACCGGGGAGCTGTTTTTT
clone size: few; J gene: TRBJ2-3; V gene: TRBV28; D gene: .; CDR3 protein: CASSPTTDTQYF; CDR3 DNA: TGTGCCAGCAGCCCTACGACAGATACGCAGTATTTT
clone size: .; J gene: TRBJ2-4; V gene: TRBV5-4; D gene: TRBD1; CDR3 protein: CASSDRGPDIQYF; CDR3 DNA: TGTGCCAGCAGCGACAGGGGGCCGGACATTCAGTACTTC
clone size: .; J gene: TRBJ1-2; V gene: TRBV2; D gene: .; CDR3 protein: CASSEQGQGYTF; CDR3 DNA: TGTGCCAGCAGCGAACAGGGTCAAGGCTACACCTTC
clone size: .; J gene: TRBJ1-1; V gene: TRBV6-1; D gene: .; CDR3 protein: CARRGNKAFF; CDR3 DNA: TGTGCCCGTCGGGGGAACAAAGCTTTCTTT
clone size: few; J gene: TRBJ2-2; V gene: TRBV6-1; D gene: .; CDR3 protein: CASSLGQSATGELFF; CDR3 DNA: TGTGCCAGCAGTCTTGGGCAGTCGGCCACCGGGGAGCTGTTTTTT
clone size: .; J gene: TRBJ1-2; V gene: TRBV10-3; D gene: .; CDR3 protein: CAITPTENYGYTF; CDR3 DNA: TGTGCCATCACCCCGACTGAAAACTATGGCTACACCTTC
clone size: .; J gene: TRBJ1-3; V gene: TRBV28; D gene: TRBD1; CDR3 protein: CASRPDRGSGNTIYF; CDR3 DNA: TGTGCCAGCAGACCCGACAGGGGCTCTGGAAACACCATATATTTT
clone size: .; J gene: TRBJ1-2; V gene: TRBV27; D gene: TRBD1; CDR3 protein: CASSPGQNYGYTF; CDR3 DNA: TGTGCCAGCAGCCCGGGACAGAACTATGGCTACACCTTC
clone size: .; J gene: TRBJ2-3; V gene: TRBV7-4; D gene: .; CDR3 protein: CASSLALAGSTDTQYF; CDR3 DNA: TGTGCCAGCAGCTTAGCGTTAGCCGGCAGCACAGATACGCAGTATTTT
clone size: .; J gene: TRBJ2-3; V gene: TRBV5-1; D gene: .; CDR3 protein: CASSLFTSTDTQYF; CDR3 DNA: TGCGCCAGCAGCTTGTTCACAAGCACAGATACGCAGTATTTT
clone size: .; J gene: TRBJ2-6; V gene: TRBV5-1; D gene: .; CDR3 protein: CASSFRSGANVLTF; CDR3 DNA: TGCGCCAGCAGCTTCCGCTCTGGGGCCAACGTCCTGACTTTC
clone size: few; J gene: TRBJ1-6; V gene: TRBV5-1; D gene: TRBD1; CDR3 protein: CASSLGQGNSPLHF; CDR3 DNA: TGCGCCAGCAGCTTGGGACAGGGTAACTCACCCCTCCACTTT
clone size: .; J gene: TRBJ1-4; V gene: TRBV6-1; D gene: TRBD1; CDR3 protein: CASSDRENRGGKLFF; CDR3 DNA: TGTGCCAGCAGTGATAGGGAAAACAGGGGAGGAAAACTGTTTTTT
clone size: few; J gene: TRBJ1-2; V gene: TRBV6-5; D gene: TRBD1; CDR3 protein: CASSFSSTGGYGYTF; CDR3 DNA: TGTGCCAGCAGTTTCTCTTCGACAGGGGGCTATGGCTACACCTTC
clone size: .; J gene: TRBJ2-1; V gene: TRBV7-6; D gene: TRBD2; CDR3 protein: CASSLRAGGDYNEQFF; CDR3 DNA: TGTGCCAGCAGCTTACGGGCCGGGGGGGATTACAATGAGCAGTTCTTC
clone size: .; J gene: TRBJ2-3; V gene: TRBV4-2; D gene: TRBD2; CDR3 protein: CASSSKTSGGASTDTQYF; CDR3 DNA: TGTGCCAGCAGTTCCAAGACTAGCGGGGGGGCGAGCACAGATACGCAGTATTTT
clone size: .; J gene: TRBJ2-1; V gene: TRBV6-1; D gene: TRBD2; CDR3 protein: CASSEGFGGSSYNEQFF; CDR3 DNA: TGTGCCAGCAGTGAAGGCTTTGGCGGGAGCTCCTACAATGAGCAGTTCTTC
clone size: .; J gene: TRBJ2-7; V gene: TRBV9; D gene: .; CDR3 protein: CASSISDEQYF; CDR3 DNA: TGTGCCAGCAGCATTAGCGACGAGCAGTACTTC
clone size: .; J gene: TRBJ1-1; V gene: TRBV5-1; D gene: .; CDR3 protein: CASSPRQLNLNTEAFF; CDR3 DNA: TGCGCCAGCAGCCCCCGACAGCTAAACCTCAACACTGAAGCTTTCTTT
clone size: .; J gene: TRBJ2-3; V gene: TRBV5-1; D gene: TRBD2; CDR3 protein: CASRLTGGPADTQYF; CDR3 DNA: TGCGCCAGCAGGCTGACGGGGGGGCCAGCAGATACGCAGTATTTT
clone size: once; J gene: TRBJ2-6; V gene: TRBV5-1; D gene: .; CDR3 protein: CASTKEVSGANVLTF; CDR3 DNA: TGCGCCAGCACGAAGGAGGTCTCTGGGGCCAACGTCCTGACTTTC
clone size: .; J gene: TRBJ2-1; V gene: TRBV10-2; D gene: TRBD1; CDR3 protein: CASTQGQVRHEQFF; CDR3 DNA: TGCGCCAGCACCCAGGGACAGGTTCGTCATGAGCAGTTCTTC
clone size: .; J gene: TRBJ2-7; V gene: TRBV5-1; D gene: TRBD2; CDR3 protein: CASSDPGLAPLEQYF; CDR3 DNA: TGCGCCAGCAGCGATCCCGGACTAGCGCCGTTGGAGCAGTACTTC
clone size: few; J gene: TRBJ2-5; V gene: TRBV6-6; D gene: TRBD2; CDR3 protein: CASSDLTSGGETQYF; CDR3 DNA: TGTGCCAGCAGTGACCTGACTAGCGGGGGGGAGACCCAGTACTTC
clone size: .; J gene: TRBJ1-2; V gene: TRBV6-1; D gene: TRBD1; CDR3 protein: CASVGQAYGYTF; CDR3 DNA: TGTGCCAGCGTGGGACAGGCCTATGGCTACACCTTC
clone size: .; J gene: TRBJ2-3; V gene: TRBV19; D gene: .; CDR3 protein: CASRPMGGGDTQYF; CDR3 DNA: TGTGCCAGTAGACCTATGGGGGGTGGAGATACGCAGTATTTT
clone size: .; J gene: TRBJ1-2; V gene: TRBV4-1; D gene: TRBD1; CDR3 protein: CASSQTTGAYGYTF; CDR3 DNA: TGCGCCAGCAGCCAAACGACAGGGGCCTATGGCTACACCTTC
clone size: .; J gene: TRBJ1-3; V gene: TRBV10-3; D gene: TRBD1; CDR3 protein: CAIRPTGSSGNTIYF; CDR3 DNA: TGTGCCATCAGGCCGACAGGGAGCTCTGGAAACACCATATATTTT
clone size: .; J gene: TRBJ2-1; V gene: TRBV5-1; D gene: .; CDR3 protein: CASSLGSGTYNEQFF; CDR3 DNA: TGCGCCAGCAGCTTGGGAAGCGGTACCTACAATGAGCAGTTCTTC
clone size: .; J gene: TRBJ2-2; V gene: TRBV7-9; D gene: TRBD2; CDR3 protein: CASSLGSGGVTGELFF; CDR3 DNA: TGTGCCAGCAGCCTTGGCAGCGGGGGGGTAACCGGGGAGCTGTTTTTT
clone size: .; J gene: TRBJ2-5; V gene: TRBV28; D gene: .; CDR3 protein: CASSLQAETQYF; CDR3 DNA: TGTGCCAGCAGTTTGCAAGCAGAGACCCAGTACTTC
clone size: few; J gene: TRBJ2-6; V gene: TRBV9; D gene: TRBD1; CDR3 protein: CASSVTGAGSGANVLTF; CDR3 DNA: TGTGCCAGCAGCGTCACAGGGGCAGGGTCTGGGGCCAACGTCCTGACTTTC
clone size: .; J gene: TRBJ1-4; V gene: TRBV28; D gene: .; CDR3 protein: CASSGVGLGTNEKLFF; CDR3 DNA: TGTGCCAGCAGCGGGGTCGGCTTGGGCACTAATGAAAAACTGTTTTTT
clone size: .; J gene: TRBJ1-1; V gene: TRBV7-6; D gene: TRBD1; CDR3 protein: CASSPGQGDTEAFF; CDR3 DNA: TGTGCCAGCAGCCCCGGACAGGGGGACACTGAAGCTTTCTTT